This T cell receptor (beta chain) was observed in a study of Ad26.COV2.S vaccination and SARS-CoV-2 variants. Turning to this clone: Antigen unknown.

The study's findings and limits: Vaccine recipients surpassed placebo recipients in spike-specific TCR breadth. Measurements of TCR breadth and depth may have given underestimates of the total T cell responses. Placebo and vaccine recipients had non-spike TCR breadth that was similar. Vaccinees reportedly had broad spike-specific CD8+ and CD4+ T cell responses.

Data came from immunoSEQ multiplex PCR; TCRdb stores just in-frame clones and leaves some out. The sample includes around 170,000 clones, 87% of them seen just once. The sample here was peripheral blood, taken after recovery from COVID-19. The sequence derives from a human donor who had recovered from COVID-19.

CDR3 loop: CASQGRGDIQYF. DNA of the CDR3: TGTGCCAGTCAGGGAAGAGGAGACATTCAGTACTTC. The chain is built from TRBV2 and TRBJ2-4; the D gene is possibly TRBD1 (5 bases). Germline V lookup: CDR1 SNHLY, CDR2 FYNNEI. V was shortened by 9 bases and J by 8 bases, with 14 bases between the two germline ends. The CDR3 is 12 residues long.